One sample yielded the 8 T cell receptor beta chains listed below, sequenced in a study of blood T cell repertoires in COVID-19. This table comes from immunoSEQ multiplex PCR, and its TCRdb copy is limited to in-frame clones, with some not included. The sample has about 200,000 clones, about 86% seen once. What was sequenced was peripheral blood. Source of these receptors: a woman aged 65 to 85 with acute or convalescent COVID-19.

The chain combines TRBV5-1 with TRBJ2-7; TRBD1 matches 7 bases. V shed 4 bases, J shed 3 bases, and the junction held 7 bases outside the gene matches. Germline lookup yields CDR1 SGHRS and CDR2 YFSETQ. This CDR3 comprises 14 residues. CDR3: CASSPVTGSYEQYF. In DNA form, the CDR3 reads TGCGCCAGCAGCCCGGTGACAGGGAGCTACGAGCAGTACTTC. Looking up the rest from reference TRBV5-1 and TRBJ2-7 gives the full variable domain: KAGVTQTPRYLIKTRGQQVTLSCSPISGHRSVSWYQQTPGQGLQFLFEYFSETQRNKGNFPGRFSGRQFSNSRSEMNVSTLELGDSALYLCASSPVTGSYEQYFGPGTRLTVT.

As regards this clone: One junction end disagrees with the germline gene, perhaps due to a read error. As DNA, the CDR3 is TGTGCCAGCGGAGGGCCAGACACCGGGGTGCTGTTTTTT. This gives the protein CASGGPDTGVLFF. The V and J genes are TRBV6-5 and TRBJ2-2; TRBD2 is a possible D gene (6 bases). Germline values: CDR1 MNHEY, CDR2 SVGAGI. The CDR3 contains 13 residues.

The table lists this clone with a few counts. The chain couples TRBV7-9 to TRBJ2-3; TRBD2 matches 10 bases. Germline V CDR1 and CDR2: SEHNR, FQNEAQ (reference sequence). The V gene end was trimmed by 5 bases and the J gene end by 5 bases; junction bases not matched to a gene: 10. The CDR3 runs to 16 residues. The chain's CDR3 is CASSVSLAGRGDTQYF. CDR3 nucleotides: TGTGCCAGCAGCGTATCACTAGCGGGGAGGGGAGATACGCAGTATTTT.

This rearrangement joins TRBV5-4 to TRBJ2-3; tentatively, D is TRBD2 (7 bases). Trimming left V 4 bases short and J 4 bases short, with 16 bases between. The length of the CDR3 is 15 residues. Germline V lookup: CDR1 SGHNT, CDR2 YYREEE (reference sequence). For the CDR3, the DNA is TGTGCCAGCAGCCTTCAGGCCGGGGGGCCAGATACGCAGTATTTT. Amino acid sequence: CASSLQAGGPDTQYF.

Notes on this clone: Other DNA sequences in this specimen translate into the identical CDR3. The CDR3 sequence: CAISGTGGQETQYF. The CDR3, as DNA: TGTGCCATCAGTGGGACGGGGGGCCAAGAGACCCAGTACTTC. The chain links TRBV10-3 to TRBJ2-5; TRBD2 matches at 7 bases. V trimming: 4 bases; J trimming: 1 base; junction bases outside the gene matches: 3. Germline loops: CDR1 ENHRY, CDR2 SYGVKD. This CDR3 region has 14 residues.

The rearrangement uses TRBV5-4 and TRBJ2-2; 9 positions agree with TRBD2. Germline V gives CDR1 SGHNT, CDR2 YYREEE (reference sequence). This CDR3 region has 16 residues. The V and J ends lost 2 bases and 4 bases, in that order; junction bases with no gene match: 6. CDR3 loop: CASSLAGGRGTGELFF. Written as DNA, the CDR3 is TGTGCCAGCAGCTTAGCGGGGGGCCGGGGCACCGGGGAGCTGTTTTTT. The entire variable domain, with the rest obtained from reference TRBV5-4 and TRBJ2-2, is as follows: ETGVTQSPTHLIKTRGQQVTLRCSSQSGHNTVSWYQQALGQGPQFIFQYYREEENGRGNFPPRFSGLQFPNYSSELNVNALELDDSALYLCASSLAGGRGTGELFFGEGSRLTVL.

The chain employs TRBV2 and TRBJ1-2, with 7 bases fitting TRBD1. Per the germline V gene, CDR1 is SNHLY and CDR2 is FYNNEI. The CDR3 is 14 residues long. V was pared by 6 bases and J by 1 base, with 5 bases of the junction left unmatched. The CDR3 sequence is CASRPGQNNYGYTF. In DNA form, the CDR3 reads TGTGCCAGCAGACCGGGACAGAATAACTATGGCTACACCTTC.

The chain has TRBV5-1 and TRBJ1-1; tentative D call: TRBD1 (5 bases). Germline CDR1 and CDR2: SGHRS and YFSETQ. The CDR3 is made up of 13 amino acids. Trimming stripped 0 bases from V and 13 bases from J, with 16 bases between. CDR3 loop: CASSLAQGAGGFF. The CDR3 nucleotides are TGCGCCAGCAGCTTGGCCCAAGGGGCCGGGGGTTTCTTT.